Shown below are 20 T cell receptor beta chains from a single sample sequenced in a study of T cell clonality in common variable immunodeficiency. The assay was immunoSEQ multiplex PCR, and TCRdb's table has in-frame clones only and misses some. The repertoire consists of roughly 50,000 clones, none detected only once. Sequencing input: peripheral blood mononuclear cells. Every receptor here comes from a person aged 18-69 years in good health.

This clone was observed at least ten times. The CDR3 is cut off 3 residues early in the read; its end comes from the germline J gene. The chain carries TRBV7-6 and TRBJ2-7; D possibly corresponds to TRBD2 (5 bases). Trimming took off 3 bases at V and 5 bases at J, with 26 bases between the two ends. Germline V CDR1 and CDR2: SGHVS, FNYEAQ. The length of the CDR3 is 18 residues. The CDR3 loop reads CASSFGGIGDSRMDEQYF. The CDR3 DNA, read in part, is TGTGCCAGCAGCTTTGGTGGAATCGGGGATTCCAGAATGGACGAG. Filled out from reference TRBV7-6 and TRBJ2-7, the complete variable domain reads GAGVSQSPRYKVTKRGQDVALRCDPISGHVSLYWYRQALGQGPEFLTYFNYEAQQDKSGLPNDRFSAERPEGSISTLTIQRTEQRDSAMYRCASSFGGIGDSRMDEQYFGPGTRLTVT.

This clone was picked up many times. The CDR3 sequence is CAWSVREFNEQYF. The part of the CDR3 DNA that was read is TGTGCCTGGAGTGTGCGGGAGTTTAACGAG. This chain links TRBV30 with TRBJ2-7, with 7 bases fitting TRBD2. The read terminates 3 residues before the CDR3 end, so the remaining end is supplied by the germline J gene. V shed 0 bases, J shed 5 bases, and the junction held 4 bases outside the gene matches. The CDR3 consists of 13 residues. Germline V CDR1 and CDR2: GTSNPN, SVGIG (reference sequence). The entire variable domain, with the rest obtained from reference TRBV30 and TRBJ2-7, is as follows: SQTIHQWPATLVQPVGSPLSLECTVEGTSNPNLYWYRQAAGRGLQLLFYSVGIGQISSEVPQNLSASRPQDRQFILSSKKLLLSDSGFYLCAWSVREFNEQYFGPGTRLTVT.

This clone was found many times. The CDR3 loop reads CASRQSGNSYEQYF. CDR3 DNA (partial): TGTGCCAGCAGGCAAAGCGGGAACTCCTACGAG. This chain links TRBV12-3 or TRBV12-4 with TRBJ2-7; 7 bases match TRBD2. The sequence runs out 3 residues before the end of the CDR3; the remainder is reconstructed from the germline J gene. J was trimmed by 0 bases and V by 6 bases; bases with no gene match: 5. CDR3 length: 14 residues.

This clone occurred many times. The missing CDR3 end, 3 residues past where the read stops, is filled in from the germline J gene. The rearrangement joins TRBV5-1 to TRBJ2-1; possibly TRBD1 for D (5 bases). V lost 4 bases and J 8 bases, leaving 19 bases between the germline ends. This CDR3 is 15 amino acids long. Per the germline V gene, CDR1 is SGHRS and CDR2 is YFSETQ. The DNA read from the CDR3 is TGCGCCAGCAGCCTAAACAGGCCCTCCGGCGATGAG. Protein sequence: CASSLNRPSGDE. The CDR3 in full is CASSLNRPSGDEQFF. Full variable domain (outside the CDR3, taken from reference TRBV5-1 and TRBJ2-1): KAGVTQTPRYLIKTRGQQVTLSCSPISGHRSVSWYQQTPGQGLQFLFEYFSETQRNKGNFPGRFSGRQFSNSRSEMNVSTLELGDSALYLCASSLNRPSGDEQFFGPGTRLTVL.

The table lists this clone with many counts. The sequenced part of the CDR3 DNA is TGCAGTGCTTGGGCAGGAACCACAGATACG. Translating gives CSAWAGTTDT. The whole CDR3 sequence is CSAWAGTTDTQYF. The chain recombines TRBV20-1 with TRBJ2-3, with D hard to call. The read comes to an end 3 residues before the CDR3 does, leaving the germline J gene to fill in the end. CDR1 and CDR2 (germline): DFQATT, SNEGSKA (reference sequence). Between the trimmed V and J ends, which lost 5 bases and 2 bases, there was a span of 11 bases. The CDR3 length is 13 residues.

Many counts were recorded for this clone. Coverage ceases 3 residues before the CDR3 finishes, and the germline J gene fills in the end. The V gene is TRBV19, the J gene TRBJ1-3; 8 nucleotides match TRBD1. Germline CDR1 LNHDA, CDR2 SQIVND (reference sequence). The CDR3 has 16 amino acids. The ends lost 3 bases at V and 0 bases at J; junction bases unmatched: 4. The CDR3 bases that were read are TGTGCCAGTAGTATTGGACAGGGTAGCTCTGGAAACACC. Its protein is CASSIGQGSSGNT. The full CDR3 protein is CASSIGQGSSGNTIYF.

This clone appeared many times. The sequenced fragment ends 3 residues before the CDR3 boundary, so the rest is inferred from the germline J gene. The rearrangement links TRBV7-6 to TRBJ2-2; maybe TRBD2 (6 bases). The CDR3 is 15 residues long. Per germline, CDR1 SGHVS and CDR2 FNYEAQ. The V gene lost 1 base and the J gene lost 6 bases, with 12 bases spanning the gap. CDR3 DNA, as far as it was read: TGTGCCAGCAGCTTAGTAGCGGCCCCGGCCGGGGAG. It specifies CASSLVAAPAGE. The entire CDR3 is CASSLVAAPAGELFF.

This clone has a count of ten or more. The observed sequence ends 3 residues before the CDR3 terminus, with the missing tail filled in from the germline J gene. The chain links TRBV5-4 to TRBJ1-1; 9 bases align to TRBD1. The CDR3 extends over 15 amino acids. CDR1 and CDR2 from the germline V gene are SGHNT and YYREEE (reference sequence). V shed 2 bases and J 2 bases; nucleotides not matched to a gene: 4. The CDR3 loop is CASSLGQGRNTEAFF. CDR3 bases read: TGTGCCAGCAGCTTAGGACAGGGGAGAAACACTGAA. The whole variable domain, filled in from reference TRBV5-4 and TRBJ1-1, reads ETGVTQSPTHLIKTRGQQVTLRCSSQSGHNTVSWYQQALGQGPQFIFQYYREEENGRGNFPPRFSGLQFPNYSSELNVNALELDDSALYLCASSLGQGRNTEAFFGQGTRLTVV.

This clone was picked up a small number of times. The read ends 3 residues before the CDR3 terminus; that terminus is restored from the germline J gene. The chain joins TRBV18 to TRBJ1-2; a weak D match, TRBD1 (6 bases). The germline V gene has CDR1 KGHSH and CDR2 LQKENI. This CDR3 spans 11 amino acids. Partial CDR3 DNA: TGTGCCAGCTCACCTGGGGGCGAC. This sequence encodes CASSPGGD. In full, the CDR3 reads CASSPGGDYTF.

There are many counts of this clone. At one boundary the junction diverges from the germline segment, which might be a read error. The read stops 3 residues short of the end of the CDR3; the missing end is completed from the germline J gene. The V and J genes are TRBV7-7 and TRBJ2-1; 10 nucleotides match TRBD2. Per the germline V gene, CDR1 is SSHAT and CDR2 is FNYEAQ (reference sequence). This CDR3 spans 16 amino acids. The CDR3 DNA, read in part, is TGTGCTAGCAGCTTAGATCCTAGCGGGAGTATGAATGAG. Amino acid sequence: CASSLDPSGSMNE. The complete CDR3 sequence is CASSLDPSGSMNEQFF.

This clone was detected many times. Coverage ceases 3 residues before the CDR3 finishes, and the germline J gene fills in the end. J is TRBJ2-5 and V is TRBV5-3, with 9 bases lining up with TRBD2. TRBV5-3 is sorted into the ORF group, with uncertain function. This CDR3 region has 13 residues. The ends lost 7 bases at V and 5 bases at J; junction bases unmatched: 6. CDR3 sequence reads: CARAGGPRETQYF. CDR3 DNA (partial): TGTGCCAGAGCGGGAGGGCCGCGGGAGACC.

This clone was seen a few times. With the read ending 3 residues before the CDR3 end, the germline J gene is used to fill in that end. The chain combines TRBV2 with TRBJ1-2; 7 bases agree with TRBD1. The germline V gene encodes CDR1 SNHLY and CDR2 FYNNEI. The CDR3 totals 15 residues. V shed 4 bases and J 0 bases; nucleotides not matched to a gene: 5. The CDR3 loop reads CASSGTGLTNYGYTF. CDR3 bases read: TGTGCCAGCAGTGGGACAGGACTTACTAACTATGGC.

This clone was counted a few times. The read gets to within 3 residues of the CDR3 end, and the germline J gene fills in the rest. The chain couples TRBV5-4 to TRBJ2-7; TRBD1 might be the D (6 bases). This CDR3 is 16 amino acids long. Trimming took 0 bases from V and 0 from J, leaving 13 bases between them. The germline CDR1 and CDR2 sequences are SGHNT and YYREEE (reference sequence). The CDR3 here is CASSLGRGHISYEQYF. The CDR3 bases that were read are TGTGCCAGCAGCTTGGGTAGGGGACACATCTCCTACGAG.

The table lists this clone with many counts. The read terminates 3 residues before the CDR3 end, so the remaining end is supplied by the germline J gene. This CDR3 is also generated by other DNA sequences in the sample. The rearrangement uses TRBV29-1 and TRBJ2-2, with 10 bases aligning to TRBD1. Germline lookup yields CDR1 SQVTM and CDR2 ANQGSEA. This CDR3 has 14 amino acids. The V and J ends lost 7 bases and 7 bases, in that order; junction bases with no gene match: 9. The CDR3 bases that were read are TGCAGCGCCGGGGGACAGGGGATGATCGGGGAG. Amino acid sequence: CSAGGQGMIGE. The full CDR3 reads CSAGGQGMIGELFF.

Only a few counts were recorded for this clone. CDR3 DNA, as far as it was read: TGTGCCAGCAGAACCGGACTAGCGGGAGCTAACGGGGAG. The encoded protein is CASRTGLAGANGE. In full, the CDR3 is CASRTGLAGANGELFF. The V call is TRBV2, the J call TRBJ2-2; the match to TRBD2 covers 13 bases. The read terminates 3 residues before the CDR3 end, so the remaining end is supplied by the germline J gene. The CDR3 consists of 16 residues. The germline CDR1 and CDR2 sequences are SNHLY and FYNNEI. V was pared by 6 bases and J by 7 bases, with 8 bases of the junction left unmatched.

This clone appeared many times. Within the sample, other DNA sequences also encode this same CDR3. CDR3: CASSRRGTTGNTIYF. The CDR3 bases that were read are TGTGCCAGCAGCCGAAGAGGGACAACCGGAAACACC. The rearrangement links TRBV7-9 to TRBJ1-3; possibly TRBD1 for D (6 bases). Read data end 3 residues before the CDR3 end; the end is taken from the germline J gene. Germline lookup yields CDR1 SEHNR and CDR2 FQNEAQ (reference sequence). The CDR3 extends over 15 amino acids. Between the trimmed V and J ends, which lost 5 bases and 4 bases, there was a span of 15 bases.

This clone has a count of ten or more. The read stops 3 residues short of the end of the CDR3; the missing end is completed from the germline J gene. The chain employs TRBV19 and TRBJ2-7, with a tentative D call TRBD1 (6 bases). Per germline, CDR1 LNHDA and CDR2 SQIVND (reference sequence). The CDR3 is 15 residues long. The V and J ends lost 5 bases and 3 bases respectively, with 17 bases between them. The CDR3 reads CASSFKSGENYEQYF. CDR3 DNA (partial): TGTGCCAGTAGTTTTAAGTCAGGGGAAAACTACGAG. The full variable domain, completed using reference TRBV19 and TRBJ2-7, is DGGITQSPKYLFRKEGQNVTLSCEQNLNHDAMYWYRQDPGQGLRLIYYSQIVNDFQKGDIAEGYSVSREKKESFPLTVTSAQKNPTAFYLCASSFKSGENYEQYFGPGTRLTVT.

At least ten counts were recorded for this clone. Read data end 3 residues before the CDR3 end; the end is taken from the germline J gene. This chain connects TRBV5-1 to TRBJ1-5; 12 nucleotides match TRBD1. Germline CDR1 SGHRS, CDR2 YFSETQ. This CDR3 is 15 amino acids long. Trimming took 4 bases from V and 7 from J; bases not matched to a gene: 6. CDR3 amino acids: CASSPGTGGGQPQHF. The covered CDR3 bases are TGCGCCAGCAGCCCCGGGACAGGGGGCGGGCAGCCC.

Comment on this clone: The sequenced fragment ends 3 residues before the CDR3 boundary, so the rest is inferred from the germline J gene. The chain uses TRBV13 and TRBJ1-2; the D gene is possibly TRBD1 (5 bases). Looked up from germline, CDR1 is PRHDT and CDR2 is FYEKMQ (reference sequence). The CDR3 runs to 14 residues. CDR3 in amino acids: CASSLGAGRYDYTF. The sequenced CDR3 bases are TGTGCCAGCAGCTTAGGAGCAGGGAGGTACGAC.

A few counts support this clone. The read halts 3 residues ahead of the CDR3 end, with the missing end drawn from the germline J gene. The chain combines TRBV27 with TRBJ2-7; no firm D call. Germline CDR1 and CDR2: MNHEY and SMNVEV (reference sequence). The V end was cut by 2 bases, the J end by 2 bases, with 13 bases between. The CDR3 contains 15 residues. The CDR3 sequence is CASSLESRYPYEQYF. The covered CDR3 bases are TGTGCCAGCAGTTTAGAGTCTAGGTATCCCTACGAG.